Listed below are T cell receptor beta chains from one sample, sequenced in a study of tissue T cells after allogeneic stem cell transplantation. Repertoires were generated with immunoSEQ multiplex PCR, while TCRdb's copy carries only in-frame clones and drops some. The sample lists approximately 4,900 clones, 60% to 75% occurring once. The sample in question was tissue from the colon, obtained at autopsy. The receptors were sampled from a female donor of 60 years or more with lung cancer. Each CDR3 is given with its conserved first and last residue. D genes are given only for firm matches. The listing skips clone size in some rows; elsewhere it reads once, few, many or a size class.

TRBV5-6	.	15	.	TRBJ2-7	CASSPTLAGSYEQYF	TGTGCCAGCAGCCCTACCTTGGCAGGGAGCTACGAGCAGTACTTC
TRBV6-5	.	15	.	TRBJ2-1	CASSYRGLLYNEQFF	TGTGCCAGCAGTTACAGGGGCTTACTGTACAATGAGCAGTTCTTC
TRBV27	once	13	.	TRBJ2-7	CASSFDGFYEQYF	TGTGCCAGCAGTTTTGACGGTTTCTACGAGCAGTACTTC
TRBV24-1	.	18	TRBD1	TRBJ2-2	CATSYQIVGQGATGELFF	TGTGCCACCAGTTATCAGATAGTAGGACAGGGGGCGACCGGGGAGCTGTTTTTT
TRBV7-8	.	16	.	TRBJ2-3	CASSLYSLPSTDTQYF	TGTGCCAGCAGCTTATATAGTCTGCCTAGCACAGATACGCAGTATTTT
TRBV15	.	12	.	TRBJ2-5	CATSPSQETQYF	TGTGCCACCAGTCCCAGCCAAGAGACCCAGTACTTC
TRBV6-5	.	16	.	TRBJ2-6	CASSYDGISGANVLTF	TGTGCCAGCAGTTATGACGGGATCTCTGGGGCCAACGTCCTGACTTTC
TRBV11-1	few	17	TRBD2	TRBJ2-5	CASSLASGAGSQETQYF	TGTGCCAGCAGCTTAGCCTCGGGAGCGGGAAGCCAAGAGACCCAGTACTTC
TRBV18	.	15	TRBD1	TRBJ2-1	CASLPGQGIYNEQFF	TGTGCCAGCCTTCCCGGACAGGGAATCTACAATGAGCAGTTCTTC
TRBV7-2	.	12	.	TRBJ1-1	CASSHLGVEAFF	TGTGCCAGCAGCCATCTAGGGGTTGAAGCTTTCTTT
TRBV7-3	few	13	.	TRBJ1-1	CASSLGRQGSAFF	TGTGCCAGCAGCTTAGGCCGGCAGGGATCCGCTTTCTTT
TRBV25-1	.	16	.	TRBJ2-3	CASSEWTGATTDTQYF	TGTGCCAGCAGTGAATGGACGGGAGCCACAACAGATACGCAGTATTTT
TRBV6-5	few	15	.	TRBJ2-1	CASSYDHPVNNEQFF	TGTGCCAGCAGTTACGACCATCCTGTTAACAATGAGCAGTTCTTC
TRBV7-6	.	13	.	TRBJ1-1	CASSLHSPAEAFF	TGTGCCAGCAGCTTACATAGTCCGGCGGAAGCTTTCTTT
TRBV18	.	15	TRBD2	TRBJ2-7	CASSESTGGINEQYF	TGTGCCAGCTCAGAATCCACGGGGGGGATAAACGAGCAGTACTTC
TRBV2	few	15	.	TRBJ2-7	CASSALGDITYEQYF	TGTGCCAGCAGTGCCCTGGGCGACATTACCTACGAGCAGTACTTC
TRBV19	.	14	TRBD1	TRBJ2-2	CVSAQGARTGELFF	TGTGTCAGTGCTCAGGGGGCGCGCACCGGGGAGCTGTTTTTT
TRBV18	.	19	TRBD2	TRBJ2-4	CASSPLTSGGDLAKNIQYF	TGTGCCAGCTCACCATTGACTAGCGGGGGGGATCTAGCCAAAAACATTCAGTACTTC
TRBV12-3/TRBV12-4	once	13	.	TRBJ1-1	CASSLSEGGEAFF	TGTGCCAGCAGTTTATCCGAAGGGGGTGAAGCTTTCTTT
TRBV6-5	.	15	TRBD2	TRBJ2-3	CASRGTSGRSDTQYF	TGTGCCAGCAGGGGGACTAGCGGGAGATCAGATACGCAGTATTTT
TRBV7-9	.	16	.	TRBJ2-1	CASSTDSKGSYNEQFF	TGTGCCAGCAGCACAGATAGTAAGGGCTCCTACAATGAGCAGTTCTTC
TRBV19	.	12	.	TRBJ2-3	CASSVQGDTQYF	TGTGCCAGTAGTGTACAGGGAGATACGCAGTATTTT
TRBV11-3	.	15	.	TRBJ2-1	CASSRGGAGDNEQFF	TGTGCCAGCAGCCGAGGCGGGGCGGGTGACAATGAGCAGTTCTTC
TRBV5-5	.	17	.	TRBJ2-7	CASSLGLGGSSPGEQYF	TGTGCCAGCAGCTTGGGGCTCGGGGGCAGTAGTCCGGGCGAGCAGTACTTC
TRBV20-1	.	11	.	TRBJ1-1	CSASPYTEAFF	TGCAGTGCTAGCCCCTACACTGAAGCTTTCTTT
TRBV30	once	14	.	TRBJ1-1	CAWGKRDRNTEAFF	TGTGCCTGGGGGAAGCGCGACAGGAACACTGAAGCTTTCTTT
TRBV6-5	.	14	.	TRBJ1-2	CASSRDGTNYGYTF	TGTGCCAGCAGTCGGGACGGCACAAACTATGGCTACACCTTC
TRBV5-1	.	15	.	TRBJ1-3	CASSLGDLPGNTIYF	TGCGCCAGCAGCTTGGGCGACCTGCCAGGAAACACCATATATTTT
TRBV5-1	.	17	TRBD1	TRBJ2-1	CASSKGQGAFIDNEQFF	TGCGCCAGCAGCAAGGGACAGGGGGCTTTCATAGACAATGAGCAGTTCTTC
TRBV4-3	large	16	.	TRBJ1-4	CASSLKSGRSNEKLFF	TGCGCCAGCAGCCTAAAATCGGGCAGATCTAATGAAAAACTGTTTTTT
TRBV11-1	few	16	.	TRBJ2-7	CASSLAPREGYYEQYF	TGTGCCAGCAGCTTAGCCCCTCGGGAAGGTTACTACGAGCAGTACTTC
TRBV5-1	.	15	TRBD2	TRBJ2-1	CASSLLAGSYNEQFF	TGCGCCAGCAGCCTCCTAGCGGGGTCCTACAATGAGCAGTTCTTC
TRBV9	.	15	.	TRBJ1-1	CASSVQGYMGTEAFF	TGTGCCAGCAGCGTGCAGGGGTATATGGGCACTGAAGCTTTCTTT
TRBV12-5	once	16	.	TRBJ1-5	CASGYSQMYSNQPQHF	TGTGCTAGTGGTTACTCCCAGATGTATAGCAATCAGCCCCAGCATTTT
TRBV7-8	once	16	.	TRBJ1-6	CASSLAYGVKASPLHF	TGTGCCAGCAGCTTAGCATACGGGGTCAAGGCTTCACCCCTCCACTTT
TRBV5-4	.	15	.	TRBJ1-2	CASSPGEGVNYGYTF	TGTGCCAGCAGCCCCGGTGAGGGGGTTAACTATGGCTACACCTTC
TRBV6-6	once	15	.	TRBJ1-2	CASSYSGQGFSGYTF	TGTGCCAGCAGTTACTCGGGTCAGGGGTTCAGTGGCTACACCTTC
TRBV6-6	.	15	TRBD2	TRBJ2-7	CASSLGTSGRNEQYF	TGTGCCAGCAGCCTTGGGACTAGCGGGAGGAACGAGCAGTACTTC
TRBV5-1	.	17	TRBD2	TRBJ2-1	CASSLVSSGSSGNEQFF	TGCGCCAGCAGCTTGGTCTCTAGCGGGAGTTCGGGCAATGAGCAGTTCTTC
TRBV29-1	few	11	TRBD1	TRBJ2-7	CSVGQGNEQYF	TGCAGCGTTGGACAGGGGAACGAGCAGTACTTC
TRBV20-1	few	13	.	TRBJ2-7	CSASSSGLREQYF	TGCAGTGCTAGTAGCTCAGGGCTTCGTGAGCAGTACTTC
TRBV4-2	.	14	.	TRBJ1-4	CASSLTPEGEKLFF	TGTGCCAGCAGCCTTACACCGGAAGGGGAAAAACTGTTTTTT
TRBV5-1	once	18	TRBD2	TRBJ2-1	CASIQGTSGSVGSNEQFF	TGCGCCAGCATTCAAGGAACTAGCGGGAGCGTCGGCTCCAATGAGCAGTTCTTC
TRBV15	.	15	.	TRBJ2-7	CATSRSGTAAYEQYF	TGTGCCACCAGCAGGTCAGGGACGGCGGCCTACGAGCAGTACTTC
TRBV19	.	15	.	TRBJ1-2	CASSIGIPISYGYTF	TGTGCCAGTAGTATTGGAATTCCTATATCCTATGGCTACACCTTC
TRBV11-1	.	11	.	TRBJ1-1	CASSLSKKAFF	TGTGCCAGCAGCTTATCTAAGAAAGCTTTCTTT
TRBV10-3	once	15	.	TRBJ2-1	CAIRKKDEPYHEQFF	TGTGCCATCAGGAAAAAGGACGAGCCTTATCATGAGCAGTTCTTC
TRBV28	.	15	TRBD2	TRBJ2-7	CASSSSGGLSYEQYF	TGTGCCAGCAGTTCAAGCGGGGGCCTCTCCTACGAGCAGTACTTC
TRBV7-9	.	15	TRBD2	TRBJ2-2	CASSSREGGTGELFF	TGTGCCAGCAGCTCACGGGAGGGAGGCACCGGGGAGCTGTTTTTT
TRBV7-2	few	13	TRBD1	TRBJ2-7	CASSFGTGYEQYF	TGTGCCAGCAGCTTCGGGACAGGGTACGAGCAGTACTTC
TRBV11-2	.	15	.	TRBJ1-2	CASSLVSGGNYGYTF	TGTGCCAGCAGCTTAGTTTCGGGAGGGAACTATGGCTACACCTTC